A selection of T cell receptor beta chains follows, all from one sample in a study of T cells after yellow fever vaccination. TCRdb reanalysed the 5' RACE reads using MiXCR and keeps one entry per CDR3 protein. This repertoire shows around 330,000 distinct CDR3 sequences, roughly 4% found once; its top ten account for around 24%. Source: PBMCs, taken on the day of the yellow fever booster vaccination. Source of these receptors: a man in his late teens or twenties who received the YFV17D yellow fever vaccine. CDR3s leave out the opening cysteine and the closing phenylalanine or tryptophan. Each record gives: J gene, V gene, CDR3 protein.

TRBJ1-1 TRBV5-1 ASSFQDRAGEAF
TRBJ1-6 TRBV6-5 ASRKSGHPDSPLH
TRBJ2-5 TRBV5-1 ASSSEGQGAQTQY
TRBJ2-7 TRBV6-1 ASSPGGLYEQY
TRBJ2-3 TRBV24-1 ATSMSGQGHSTDTQY
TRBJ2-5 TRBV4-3 ASSQGTSGAPQETQY
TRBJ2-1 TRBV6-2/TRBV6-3 ASSQGPGDEQF
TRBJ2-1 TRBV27 ASSLPGSGGSNEQF
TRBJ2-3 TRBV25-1 ASSEIGQGGADTQY
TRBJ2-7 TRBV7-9 ASSSRGAYEQY
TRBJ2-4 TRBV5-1 ASSDTGKGGKNIQY
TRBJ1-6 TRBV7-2 ASRFDRGNSPLH
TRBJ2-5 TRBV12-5 ASSPGTSRETQY